This T cell receptor beta chain appears in the sequencing data of a study of blood T cell repertoires in COVID-19. This clone has a handful of counts. Data came from immunoSEQ multiplex PCR; TCRdb stores just in-frame clones and leaves some out. Of tens of thousands of clones in the sample, roughly three quarters are singletons; the top ten hold just under 10%. Germline V gives CDR1 SEHNR, CDR2 FQNEAQ (reference sequence). V gave up 3 bases and J gave up 5 bases; unmatched junction bases: 4. The CDR3 has 14 amino acids. The clonotype originates from a woman aged 45 to 65 with acute or convalescent COVID-19. The chain combines TRBV7-9 with TRBJ2-5; 9 positions match TRBD2. The sequencing input was peripheral blood. CDR3 sequence: CASSLGGRDETQYF. CDR3 DNA: TGTGCCAGCAGCTTGGGCGGGAGGGACGAGACCCAGTACTTC.